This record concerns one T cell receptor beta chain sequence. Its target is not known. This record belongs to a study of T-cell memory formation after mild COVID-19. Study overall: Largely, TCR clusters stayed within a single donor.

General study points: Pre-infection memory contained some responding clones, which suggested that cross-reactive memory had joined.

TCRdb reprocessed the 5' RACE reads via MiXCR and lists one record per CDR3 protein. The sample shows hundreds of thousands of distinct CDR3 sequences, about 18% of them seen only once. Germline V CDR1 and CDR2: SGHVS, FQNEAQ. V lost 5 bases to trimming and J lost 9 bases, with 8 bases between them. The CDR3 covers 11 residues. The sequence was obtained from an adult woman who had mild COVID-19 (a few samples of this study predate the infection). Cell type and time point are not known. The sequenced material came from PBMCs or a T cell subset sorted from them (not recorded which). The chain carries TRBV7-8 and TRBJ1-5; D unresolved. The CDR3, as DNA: TGTGCCAGCAGCACCGAAGGGCCCCAGCATTTT. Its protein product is CASSTEGPQHF.